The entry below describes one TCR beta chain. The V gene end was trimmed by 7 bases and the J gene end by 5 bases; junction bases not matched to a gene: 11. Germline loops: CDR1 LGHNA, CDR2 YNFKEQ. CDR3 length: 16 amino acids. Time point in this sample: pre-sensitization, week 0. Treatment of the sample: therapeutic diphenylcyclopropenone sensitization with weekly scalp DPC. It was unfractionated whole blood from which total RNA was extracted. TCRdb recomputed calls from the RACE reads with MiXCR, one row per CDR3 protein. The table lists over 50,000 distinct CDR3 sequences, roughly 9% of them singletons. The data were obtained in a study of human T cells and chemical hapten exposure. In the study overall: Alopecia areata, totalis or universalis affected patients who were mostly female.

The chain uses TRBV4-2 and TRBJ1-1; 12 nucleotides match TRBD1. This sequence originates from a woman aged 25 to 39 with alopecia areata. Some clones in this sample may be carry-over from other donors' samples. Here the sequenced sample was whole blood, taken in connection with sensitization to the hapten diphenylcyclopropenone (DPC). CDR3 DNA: TGTGCCAGCAACCGGGGGGACAGGGGGCTTCGGACTGAAGCTTTCTTT. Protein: CASNRGDRGLRTEAFF.